The 18 T cell receptor beta chains listed next were all sequenced from one sample in a study of T cell clones after liver transplantation. The method was immunoSEQ multiplex PCR; TCRdb's version includes in-frame clones alone and lacks a portion of them. The sample has tens of thousands of clones, around four fifths seen once. The material was CD4+ T cells from blood, obtained at the 22-month timepoint. These receptors all come from a human patient who received a liver transplant. Some T cells may trace back to the graft donor.

The chain carries TRBV9 and TRBJ1-5, with D uncertain. Germline V CDR1 and CDR2: SGDLS, YYNGEE. Trimming removed 0 bases at V and 5 bases at J, with 6 bases between. The CDR3 has 13 residues. CDR3: CASSVAVDQPQHF. The CDR3 nucleotides are TGTGCCAGCAGCGTAGCAGTAGATCAGCCCCAGCATTTT.

The chain is built from TRBV7-9 and TRBJ1-1; D is possibly TRBD1 (5 bases). Germline V gene sequence: CDR1 SEHNR, CDR2 FQNEAQ (reference sequence). The germline V and J ends were trimmed by 3 bases and 6 bases, with 14 bases remaining between them. CDR3 size: 14 residues. This chain's CDR3 is CASSLMGGGAEAFF. DNA of the CDR3: TGTGCCAGCAGCTTGATGGGGGGTGGAGCTGAAGCTTTCTTT. Full variable domain (remainder filled in from reference TRBV7-9 and TRBJ1-1): DTGVSQNPRHKITKRGQNVTFRCDPISEHNRLYWYRQTLGQGPEFLTYFQNEAQLEKSRLLSDRFSAERPKGSFSTLEIQRTEQGDSAMYLCASSLMGGGAEAFFGQGTRLTVV.

V gene TRBV25-1 combines with J gene TRBJ1-1; D is possibly TRBD1 (6 bases). CDR1 MGHDK and CDR2 SYGVNS come from the germline V gene. The V end was cut by 5 bases, the J end by 5 bases, with 15 bases between. The CDR3 totals 14 residues. CDR3 nucleotides: TGTGCCAGCAGTAGTACAGGGCGCGGGACTGAAGCTTTCTTT. Translated, it gives CASSSTGRGTEAFF.

This chain uses TRBV6-1 with TRBJ1-3; no firm D call. Germline CDR1 is MNHNS and CDR2 is SASEGT. The length of the CDR3 is 15 residues. V was clipped by 6 bases and J by 2 bases, with 14 bases between them. This CDR3 reads CASRTVVGAGNTIYF. CDR3 nucleotide sequence: TGTGCCAGCAGGACCGTGGTTGGAGCTGGAAACACCATATATTTT.

V usage is TRBV27 and J usage is TRBJ2-7; no clear D. The CDR3 is 14 amino acids. Germline V gene sequence: CDR1 MNHEY, CDR2 SMNVEV (reference sequence). V gave up 0 bases and J gave up 0 bases, with 6 bases separating them. The CDR3 DNA sequence: TGTGCCAGCAGTTTATCCTCTGGCTCCTACGAGCAGTACTTC. Protein: CASSLSSGSYEQYF.

The chain carries TRBV7-8 and TRBJ2-7; perhaps TRBD1 as D (5 bases). V was cut by 6 bases and J by 3 bases, with 12 bases left in between. CDR3 length equals 13 residues. Germline V gene sequence: CDR1 SGHVS, CDR2 FQNEAQ. The CDR3 DNA reads TGTGCCAGCAGTAAGGGGCCCATCTACGAGCAGTACTTC. It translates to CASSKGPIYEQYF.

CDR3: CASRGTGSYNEQFF. The CDR3 nucleotides read TGCGCCAGCAGAGGGACAGGTTCCTACAATGAGCAGTTCTTC. V gene TRBV5-1 combines with J gene TRBJ2-1; 8 nucleotides align to TRBD1. Trimming removed 5 bases from V and 1 base from J; junction bases left unmatched: 2. This CDR3 spans 14 amino acids. Germline values: CDR1 SGHRS, CDR2 YFSETQ.

In its sample, this clone was seen a few times. This rearrangement joins TRBV5-1 to TRBJ1-2, with TRBD1 matching over 8 bases. Germline V CDR1 and CDR2: SGHRS, YFSETQ. The CDR3 consists of 15 residues. J lost 13 bases, V lost 1 base, and 15 bases had no gene match. The CDR3 region has the DNA TGCGCCAGCAGCTTGCTTTCACCGGCAGGGGGCGATCCCACCTTC. Translating it yields CASSLLSPAGGDPTF.

V gene TRBV19 combines with J gene TRBJ2-2, with 11 bases fitting TRBD1. CDR1 and CDR2 from the germline V gene are LNHDA and SQIVND (reference sequence). V lost 2 bases and J lost 5; bases outside the gene matches: 4. There are 16 residues in the CDR3. The CDR3 bases are TGTGCCAGTAGTATACCGGGACAGGGGGATACCGGGGAGCTGTTTTTT. It specifies CASSIPGQGDTGELFF.

This chain connects TRBV5-1 to TRBJ2-2; D unresolved. V lost 6 bases and J 4 bases, leaving 13 bases between the germline ends. The CDR3 extends over 14 amino acids. The germline V gene has CDR1 SGHRS and CDR2 YFSETQ. In DNA form, the CDR3 reads TGCGCCAGCATCCTAAGTTTCGGCACCGGGGAGCTGTTTTTT. This encodes CASILSFGTGELFF.

The CDR3 nucleotides are TGTGCCAGCAGCTATAGCGGGGGGGCCAGAGAGACCCAGTACTTC. It yields the protein CASSYSGGARETQYF. This chain uses TRBV2 with TRBJ2-5; 11 positions match TRBD2. In germline, CDR1 is SNHLY, CDR2 FYNNEI. This CDR3 has 15 residues. The V and J ends lost 6 bases and 4 bases, in that order; junction bases with no gene match: 7.

V gene TRBV12-5 combines with J gene TRBJ2-3; no firm D call. Germline assignment: CDR1 LGHNT and CDR2 FRNRAP. The CDR3 covers 13 residues. V dropped 5 bases and J dropped 0 bases, with 6 bases sitting between them. The CDR3 sequence: CASGLGSTDTQYF. In DNA form, the CDR3 reads TGTGCTAGTGGTCTGGGGAGCACAGATACGCAGTATTTT.

This rearrangement joins TRBV5-1 to TRBJ1-4; D may be TRBD1 (6 bases). Germline V gives CDR1 SGHRS, CDR2 YFSETQ. V was pared by 4 bases and J by 5 bases, with 15 bases between. This CDR3 contains 15 residues. In DNA form, the CDR3 reads TGCGCCAGCAGCCGCGACAGGTCGGGGAATGAAAAACTGTTTTTT. It translates to CASSRDRSGNEKLFF.

V and J are TRBV5-4 and TRBJ2-7, with D uncertain. In germline, CDR1 is SGHNT, CDR2 YYREEE (reference sequence). This CDR3 is built from 13 residues. Deletions cut 0 bases from V and 3 bases from J, with 7 bases between. The CDR3 reads CASSLGRDYEQYF. Written as DNA, the CDR3 is TGTGCCAGCAGCTTGGGTAGAGACTACGAGCAGTACTTC. Complete variable domain (other parts from reference TRBV5-4 and TRBJ2-7): ETGVTQSPTHLIKTRGQQVTLRCSSQSGHNTVSWYQQALGQGPQFIFQYYREEENGRGNFPPRFSGLQFPNYSSELNVNALELDDSALYLCASSLGRDYEQYFGPGTRLTVT.

The chain couples TRBV28 to TRBJ1-1; D is undetermined. The CDR3 length is 13 residues. Germline CDR1 reads MDHEN; CDR2 reads SYDVKM. Trimming removed 1 base at V and 3 bases at J, with 6 bases between. CDR3 sequence: CASSLYRYTEAFF. The DNA for the CDR3 is TGTGCCAGCAGTTTATACAGATACACTGAAGCTTTCTTT.

V is TRBV6-1 and J is TRBJ2-3; D unclear. CDR3 size: 15 residues. Trimming took 4 bases from V and 2 from J, leaving 13 bases between them. Germline values: CDR1 MNHNS, CDR2 SASEGT. This CDR3 is CASSVAGILTDTQYF. The CDR3, as DNA: TGTGCCAGCAGTGTGGCTGGGATTCTCACAGATACGCAGTATTTT.

V gene TRBV19 combines with J gene TRBJ2-3; 9 bases are a match to TRBD2. J lost 1 base, V lost 8 bases, and 7 bases had no gene match. The CDR3 is made up of 15 amino acids. Germline CDR1 is LNHDA and CDR2 is SQIVND (reference sequence). The CDR3 loop is CASASGRRGTDTQYF. The CDR3 DNA reads as TGTGCCAGTGCCAGCGGGAGGAGGGGCACAGATACGCAGTATTTT.

The J gene is TRBJ2-5, the V gene TRBV28, with 7 bases fitting TRBD1. CDR3 length: 16 residues. V dropped 0 bases and J dropped 1; count of bases not matched to a gene: 5. Germline V CDR1 and CDR2: MDHEN, SYDVKM. CDR3 residues: CASSLWGRGPQETQYF. The CDR3 DNA reads TGTGCCAGCAGTTTATGGGGTAGGGGGCCCCAAGAGACCCAGTACTTC.